This T cell receptor (beta chain) was retrieved from a study of shared clonotypes between healthy human individuals. Whole-study context: Aged 18 to 49, the donors were a couple of women and a few men. Every donor yielded three CD4 naive, three CD4 memory, two CD8 naive and one CD8 memory plate. Whole-study results and caveats: Across a handful of donors, naive CD4 shared roughly 5%, naive CD8 over 3%, memory CD4 2% to 2.5%, memory CD8 around 0.36%.

With 5 bases clipped from V and 2 bases from J, the junction kept 5 bases outside the gene matches. Germline CDR1 is MNHEY and CDR2 is SMNVEV (reference sequence). The length of the CDR3 is 15 residues. This clone came up once. The antigen is not known. Additional DNA sequences in this sample encode the identical CDR3. Repertoires were generated with immunoSEQ multiplex PCR, while TCRdb's copy carries only in-frame clones and drops some. The table lists hundreds of thousands of clones, about 91% of them singletons. Naive CD8 cells lacked CD45RO and underwent positive selection for CCR7, leaving out terminally differentiated effector memory CD45RA+ cells.

J is TRBJ2-7 and V is TRBV27; 11 bases match TRBD2. The sample consisted of naive CD8+ T cells sorted from blood. The TCR sequence derives from a man under 40 in good health. The CDR3: CASSPGLAGAYEQYF. The CDR3 nucleotides read TGTGCCAGCAGTCCAGGACTAGCGGGTGCCTACGAGCAGTACTTC.